Listed here are 21 T cell receptor beta chains from one sample, sequenced in a study of shared clonotypes between healthy human individuals. Profiled with immunoSEQ multiplex PCR; TCRdb holds only in-frame clones, not every one. The table lists about a million clones, 60% to 85% of them singletons. Sequencing input: memory CD4+ T cells sorted from blood. Subset here: CD45RA-negative fraction. These receptors were obtained from a man aged 18 to 35 in good health.

V is TRBV7-8 and J is TRBJ1-6; D is undetermined. Trimming removed 5 bases from V and 0 bases from J, with 14 bases in between. This CDR3 contains 17 residues. Germline V gives CDR1 SGHVS, CDR2 FQNEAQ. The CDR3 DNA reads as TGTGCCAGCAGCAGTGACACCCGGAGCTCCTATAATTCACCCCTCCACTTT. Translated, it gives CASSSDTRSSYNSPLHF.

This sequence joins TRBV6-5 and TRBJ2-1; the match to TRBD1 covers 8 bases. Trimming at V came to 6 bases and at J to 10 bases, leaving 5 bases not matched to a gene. The CDR3 sequence is 12 residues long. Per the germline V gene, CDR1 is MNHEY and CDR2 is SVGAGI. The CDR3 loop is CASRTGDREQFF. DNA of the CDR3: TGTGCCAGCAGAACGGGGGACAGGGAGCAGTTCTTC.

The chain couples TRBV19 to TRBJ1-5, with TRBD1 matching 8 bases. The CDR3 has 14 amino acids. Germline-derived CDR1 and CDR2 are LNHDA and SQIVND (reference sequence). Unmatched junction bases numbered 3, after V lost 5 bases and J lost 3 bases. CDR3 sequence: CASSPGGYNQPQHF. CDR3 bases: TGTGCCAGTAGTCCAGGGGGCTACAATCAGCCCCAGCATTTT.

The V gene is TRBV5-1, the J gene TRBJ2-7, with 8 bases fitting TRBD1. After removal of 2 bases from V and 6 bases from J, the junction contained 10 bases not matched to a gene. Germline loops: CDR1 SGHRS, CDR2 YFSETQ. The CDR3 extends over 15 amino acids. The CDR3 is CASSLIGQGYGEQYF. The CDR3 DNA sequence: TGCGCCAGCAGCTTAATAGGACAGGGTTACGGCGAGCAGTACTTC. Based on the CDR3 plus reference TRBV5-1 and TRBJ2-7, the full variable domain is KAGVTQTPRYLIKTRGQQVTLSCSPISGHRSVSWYQQTPGQGLQFLFEYFSETQRNKGNFPGRFSGRQFSNSRSEMNVSTLELGDSALYLCASSLIGQGYGEQYFGPGTRLTVT.

The chain employs TRBV10-1 and TRBJ1-5; maybe TRBD1 (5 bases). The CDR3 length is 13 residues. Looked up from germline, CDR1 is WNHNN and CDR2 is SYGVQD (reference sequence). V was cut by 5 bases and J by 4 bases, with 9 bases left in between. The CDR3 sequence: CASSKGFNQPQHF. Here the CDR3 DNA reads TGCGCCAGCAGTAAGGGGTTTAATCAGCCCCAGCATTTT.

CDR3 loop: CASFPRQGATEAFF. The CDR3 bases are TGTGCCAGCTTCCCGAGACAGGGGGCCACTGAAGCTTTCTTT. The rearrangement uses TRBV6-5 and TRBJ1-1; TRBD1 agrees at 10 bases. This CDR3 region has 14 residues. Germline-derived CDR1 and CDR2 are MNHEY and SVGAGI. The trim removed 8 bases at V and 4 bases at J, leaving 7 bases unmatched.

The J gene is TRBJ1-4, the V gene TRBV9, with 7 bases aligning to TRBD1. In germline, CDR1 is SGDLS, CDR2 YYNGEE. J gave up 7 bases and V 0 bases, and 0 bases lay outside the gene matches. The CDR3 contains 13 residues. The CDR3 loop is CASSVDRGEKLFF. In DNA, the CDR3 is TGTGCCAGCAGCGTAGACAGGGGTGAAAAACTGTTTTTT.

The chain is built from TRBV7-2 and TRBJ1-5; D uncertain. Trimming removed 10 bases from V and 2 bases from J, with 9 bases in between. Per germline, CDR1 SGHTA and CDR2 FQGNSA. This CDR3 has 12 residues. Here the CDR3 reads CAIGLGNQPQHF. The CDR3 DNA reads as TGTGCCATTGGGCTGGGCAATCAGCCCCAGCATTTT.

The J gene is TRBJ2-3, the V gene TRBV28; D is undetermined. The germline gives CDR1 MDHEN, CDR2 SYDVKM. V shed 6 bases and J shed 5 bases, with 12 bases lying between them. The CDR3 totals 13 residues. The CDR3 bases are TGTGCCAGCAGCCCCCCGGATGTAGATACGCAGTATTTT. It translates to CASSPPDVDTQYF.

The J gene is TRBJ1-3, the V gene TRBV28, with 7 bases that match TRBD1. J gave up 4 bases and V 6 bases, and 6 bases lay outside the gene matches. The CDR3 totals 14 residues. CDR1 is MDHEN, CDR2 SYDVKM, per germline. The CDR3 reads CASRIQGIGNTIYF. CDR3 nucleotide sequence: TGTGCCAGCAGAATACAGGGGATAGGAAACACCATATATTTT.

The genes are TRBV5-4 and TRBJ2-1; TRBD2 matches at 8 bases. V gave up 1 base and J gave up 9 bases; unmatched junction bases: 12. Germline V gives CDR1 SGHNT, CDR2 YYREEE (reference sequence). The CDR3 runs 16 residues. As DNA, the CDR3 is TGTGCCAGCAGCTTGAGTTCGGGAGGGCCTAGGAGTGAGCAGTTCTTC. Its protein product is CASSLSSGGPRSEQFF. The variable domain in full, completed from reference TRBV5-4 and TRBJ2-1, reads ETGVTQSPTHLIKTRGQQVTLRCSSQSGHNTVSWYQQALGQGPQFIFQYYREEENGRGNFPPRFSGLQFPNYSSELNVNALELDDSALYLCASSLSSGGPRSEQFFGPGTRLTVL.

In this sample, this clone turned up many times. This chain joins TRBV11-2 and TRBJ1-6; weak D call: TRBD1 (6 bases). Deletions cut 1 base from V and 9 bases from J, with 13 bases between. This CDR3 comprises 15 residues. Looked up from germline, CDR1 is SGHAT and CDR2 is FQNNGV. The CDR3 region has the DNA TGTGCCAGCAGCTTAGCGTCAGGGGTTTTTTCACCCCTCCACTTT. It is translated as CASSLASGVFSPLHF.

The V call is TRBV7-2, the J call TRBJ2-7; maybe TRBD1 (7 bases). This CDR3 comprises 15 residues. Trimming left V 4 bases short and J 6 bases short, with 19 bases between. Per the germline V gene, CDR1 is SGHTA and CDR2 is FQGNSA. The CDR3: CASSSSGGRYREQYF. DNA of the CDR3: TGTGCCAGCAGCTCCTCAGGGGGGAGGTATCGCGAGCAGTACTTC.

The chain employs TRBV28 and TRBJ2-7, with 7 bases that match TRBD2. V was clipped by 4 bases and J by 4 bases; unmatched bases: 7. The CDR3 runs 14 residues. Germline assignment: CDR1 MDHEN and CDR2 SYDVKM. Here the CDR3 DNA reads TGTGCCAGCAGTTCACCACTAGCGACTTACGAGCAGTACTTC. Protein product: CASSSPLATYEQYF.

This clone was found a few times. This rearrangement joins TRBV16 to TRBJ2-3; 11 bases align to TRBD1. Trimming cost V 2 bases and J 7 bases; bases outside gene matches: 5. Germline values: CDR1 KGHSY, CDR2 FQNENV. The CDR3 is 15 residues long. DNA of the CDR3: TGTGCCAGCAGCCAAGCCCGGACAGGGGGCAATACGCAGTATTTT. It translates to CASSQARTGGNTQYF.

The V and J genes are TRBV5-6 and TRBJ2-1; 8 nucleotides line up with TRBD2. CDR3 length equals 14 residues. Germline CDR1 and CDR2: SGHDT and YYEEEE. V dropped 3 bases and J dropped 5; count of bases not matched to a gene: 4. The CDR3 is CASSSWTSHNEQFF. For the CDR3, the DNA is TGTGCCAGCAGCTCCTGGACTAGCCACAATGAGCAGTTCTTC.

This chain connects TRBV7-2 to TRBJ2-1; TRBD1 aligns across 9 bases. V lost 0 bases, J lost 4 bases, and 4 bases stayed unmatched. This CDR3 comprises 16 residues. Germline CDR1 reads SGHTA; CDR2 reads FQGNSA. The CDR3 DNA reads TGTGCCAGCAGCTTAGCGGCCGGGACAGGGTACAATGAGCAGTTCTTC. Amino acid sequence: CASSLAAGTGYNEQFF.

The chain links TRBV21-1 to TRBJ1-2. TRBV21-1 is given as a pseudogene. This CDR3 contains 12 residues. The CDR3 nucleotides are TGTGCCAACGATGACGGATCCTATGGCTACACCTTC. This codes for CANDDGSYGYTF.

The CDR3 DNA is TGCAGCAGCGGGAGCTCCTACAATGAGCAGTTCTTC. It yields the protein CSSGSSYNEQFF. The V call is TRBV29-1, the J call TRBJ2-1; TRBD2 agrees at 8 bases. The CDR3 runs to 12 residues. V dropped 8 bases and J dropped 0; count of bases not matched to a gene: 0. The V gene's germline CDR1 is SQVTM and CDR2 ANQGSEA.

V usage is TRBV7-2 and J usage is TRBJ2-1, with 14 nucleotides matching TRBD2. Germline assignment: CDR1 SGHTA and CDR2 FQGNSA. This CDR3 comprises 15 residues. Trimming cost V 6 bases and J 6 bases; bases outside gene matches: 4. Here the CDR3 reads CASREGTSGSNEQFF. The CDR3 coding sequence is TGTGCCAGCAGGGAGGGGACTAGCGGGAGCAATGAGCAGTTCTTC.

V and J are TRBV6-5 and TRBJ2-1; 12 bases match TRBD2. Looked up from germline, CDR1 is MNHEY and CDR2 is SVGAGI. With V trimmed by 7 bases and J by 8 bases, 3 bases remained unmatched. This CDR3 has 13 amino acids. The CDR3 loop reads CASTGLAGYEQFF. The DNA for the CDR3 is TGTGCCAGCACGGGACTAGCGGGCTATGAGCAGTTCTTC.